Below are 19 T cell receptor beta chains sequenced from a single sample in a study of beta chain features in type 1 diabetes (dated by TCRdb to 2016 to 2019). Findings and caveats that apply to the study as a whole: A moderate but significant shortening of TCRB CDR3 length was observed in type 1 diabetes patients in all four CD4+ subsets.

The library was made by the immunoSEQ multiplex PCR assay. The High Capacity cDNA Reverse Transcription Kit was used to reverse transcribe all of the isolated RNA, meaning that expressed TCRB transcripts were what got sequenced. The source is immuneACCESS, and TCRdb retained only in-frame sequences with V and J called. Part of the clones is not carried over; for the studies checked, unresolved V genes explain less than half of this, and the remainder is unexplained. The sample table holds some 240,000 clones, of which approximately 16% were seen once. The leading ten clones occupy about 0.092% of the sample. Antigens of these TCRs are unknown. Sequencing used naive CD4+ T cells from blood. According to the study, the label for this sample's cell subset or site signals: true naive CD4+ T cells. These receptors were taken from a man between 25 and 39 years old with type 1 diabetes.

This clone was seen once. The chain has TRBV29-1 and TRBJ1-2, with D hard to call. The V gene's germline CDR1 is SQVTM and CDR2 ANQGSEA. V lost 4 bases to trimming and J lost 2 bases, with 11 bases between them. This CDR3 comprises 13 residues. CDR3: CSVVPHGNYGYTF. The CDR3 nucleotides read TGCAGCGTTGTGCCTCACGGCAACTATGGCTACACCTTC.

This clone came up a few times. V gene TRBV7-9 combines with J gene TRBJ2-5; no reliable D call. From germline, CDR1 is SEHNR and CDR2 FQNEAQ (reference sequence). V gave up 1 base and J gave up 4 bases, with 7 bases separating them. The length of the CDR3 is 13 residues. The CDR3 spells CASSLVRTETQYF. CDR3 nucleotides: TGTGCCAGCAGCTTAGTACGGACAGAGACCCAGTACTTC.

This clone was detected only a few times. V usage is TRBV5-4 and J usage is TRBJ2-7; D might be TRBD2 (5 bases). The V end lost 0 bases, the J end lost 1 base, and 20 bases lay between the germline ends. Germline V gene lookup returns CDR1 SGHNT and CDR2 YYREEE (reference sequence). This CDR3 is built from 18 residues. CDR3 coding DNA: TGTGCCAGCAGCTTGGCCGGTCTGGCTCGAGGGTCGTCCTACGAGCAGTACTTC. Amino acids: CASSLAGLARGSSYEQYF.

In this sample, this clone turned up a few times. CDR3 sequence: CSAIAETQYF. The DNA of the CDR3 is TGCAGTGCAATAGCGGAGACCCAGTACTTC. The rearrangement joins TRBV20-1 to TRBJ2-5; D might be TRBD2 (5 bases). The V end was cut by 6 bases, the J end by 5 bases, with 7 bases between. The CDR3 extends over 10 amino acids. In germline, CDR1 is DFQATT, CDR2 SNEGSKA (reference sequence).

V gene TRBV7-2 combines with J gene TRBJ2-5, with 7 bases aligning to TRBD1. The germline gives CDR1 SGHTA, CDR2 FQGNSA. The CDR3 extends over 11 amino acids. Trimming removed 1 base from V and 10 bases from J; junction bases left unmatched: 0. CDR3 nucleotide sequence: TGTGCCAGCAGCTTAGGACAGGGCCAGTACTTC. Encoded protein: CASSLGQGQYF.

This clone has only a few counts. The rearrangement uses TRBV7-6 and TRBJ2-1; unclear D gene. CDR1 is SGHVS, CDR2 FNYEAQ, per germline. The CDR3 covers 13 residues. Trimming stripped 0 bases from V and 7 bases from J, with 7 bases between. The CDR3: CASSLAGANEQFF. The CDR3 region has the DNA TGTGCCAGCAGCTTAGCTGGCGCTAATGAGCAGTTCTTC.

This clone was detected once. The chain carries TRBV7-9 and TRBJ1-1, with D possibly matching TRBD1 (6 bases). This CDR3 has 14 residues. Between the trimmed V and J ends, which lost 2 bases and 6 bases, there was a span of 13 bases. CDR1 is SEHNR, CDR2 FQNEAQ, per germline (reference sequence). CDR3: CASSLTVGQSEAFF. For the CDR3, the DNA is TGTGCCAGCAGCTTAACGGTCGGACAGTCTGAAGCTTTCTTT. The full variable domain, completed using reference TRBV7-9 and TRBJ1-1, is DTGVSQNPRHKITKRGQNVTFRCDPISEHNRLYWYRQTLGQGPEFLTYFQNEAQLEKSRLLSDRFSAERPKGSFSTLEIQRTEQGDSAMYLCASSLTVGQSEAFFGQGTRLTVV.

V gene TRBV25-1 combines with J gene TRBJ1-2, with D hard to call. Germline V gene lookup returns CDR1 MGHDK and CDR2 SYGVNS. Trimming took off 4 bases at V and 9 bases at J, with 9 bases between the two ends. The CDR3 sequence is 11 residues long. The CDR3 loop is CASSGGSRYTF. Written as DNA, the CDR3 is TGTGCCAGCAGTGGAGGTTCGCGCTACACCTTC.

This clone has a handful of counts. The chain joins TRBV14 to TRBJ2-1, with 7 positions matching TRBD2. Germline trimming cut 2 bases from V and 9 bases from J; bases unmatched to any gene: 10. CDR1 SGHDN and CDR2 FVKESK come from the germline V gene. The CDR3 length is 15 residues. CDR3 protein: CASSQTPAGYSEQFF. The CDR3 DNA reads TGTGCCAGCAGCCAAACCCCAGCGGGATACTCTGAGCAGTTCTTC. The whole variable domain, remainder taken from reference TRBV14 and TRBJ2-1, is EAGVTQFPSHSVIEKGQTVTLRCDPISGHDNLYWYRRVMGKEIKFLLHFVKESKQDESGMPNNRFLAERTGGTYSTLKVQPAELEDSGVYFCASSQTPAGYSEQFFGPGTRLTVL.

This clone has just a few counts. The chain is built from TRBV7-2 and TRBJ2-3, with TRBD2 matching over 9 bases. The CDR3 consists of 15 residues. V shed 2 bases and J 11 bases; nucleotides not matched to a gene: 11. Germline loops: CDR1 SGHTA, CDR2 FQGNSA. CDR3 loop: CASSLRASGTTWQYF. The CDR3 DNA follows: TGTGCCAGCAGCTTAAGGGCTAGCGGGACAACTTGGCAGTATTTT.

CDR3 in amino acids: CASQPSYEQYF. The CDR3 nucleotides read TGTGCCAGTCAGCCCTCCTACGAGCAGTACTTC. V is TRBV11-3 and J is TRBJ2-7; D call uncertain. Germline V gene data show CDR1 as SGHNT and CDR2 as YENEEA. This CDR3 is built from 11 residues. V lost 9 bases and J lost 0, with 6 bases in between. Drawing the rest from reference TRBV11-3 and TRBJ2-7, the complete variable domain is EAGVVQSPRYKIIEKKQPVAFWCNPISGHNTLYWYLQNLGQGPELLIRYENEEAVDDSQLPKDRFSAERLKGVDSTLKIQPAELGDSAVYLCASQPSYEQYFGPGTRLTVT.

CDR3 region: CASSPGGGNTIYF. The CDR3 DNA reads TGTGCCAGCAGCCCCGGTGGAGGAAACACCATATATTTT. The V call is TRBV9, the J call TRBJ1-3, with D uncertain. Germline V gene lookup returns CDR1 SGDLS and CDR2 YYNGEE. V lost 4 bases to trimming and J lost 4 bases, with 9 bases between them. There are 13 residues in the CDR3.

This clone was observed a few times. The chain uses TRBV29-1 and TRBJ2-7, with a possible D match to TRBD2 (6 bases). The CDR3 is made up of 14 amino acids. Trimming shortened V by 5 bases and J by 0 bases, and 14 bases separated the two germline ends. From germline, CDR1 is SQVTM and CDR2 ANQGSEA. Written as DNA, the CDR3 is TGCAGCGTTCTGCTAGAGACTAGCTCCTACGAGCAGTACTTC. Protein sequence: CSVLLETSSYEQYF.

This clone was recorded once. This chain links TRBV5-1 with TRBJ1-1; no clear D gene. Germline CDR1 and CDR2: SGHRS and YFSETQ. V was cut by 5 bases and J by 2 bases, with 10 bases left in between. This CDR3 comprises 13 residues. CDR3 residues: CASRGGGNTEAFF. CDR3 DNA sequence: TGCGCCAGCAGAGGTGGTGGTAACACTGAAGCTTTCTTT. Full variable domain (outside the CDR3, taken from reference TRBV5-1 and TRBJ1-1): KAGVTQTPRYLIKTRGQQVTLSCSPISGHRSVSWYQQTPGQGLQFLFEYFSETQRNKGNFPGRFSGRQFSNSRSEMNVSTLELGDSALYLCASRGGGNTEAFFGQGTRLTVV.

V is TRBV7-3 and J is TRBJ2-1; TRBD2 agrees at 16 bases. Germline V CDR1 and CDR2: SGHTA, FQGTGA. J lost 5 bases, V lost 4 bases, and 11 bases had no gene match. CDR3 length equals 19 residues. The CDR3 loop is CASSSVPGLAGGDNNEQFF. Written as DNA, the CDR3 is TGTGCCAGCAGCTCCGTCCCGGGACTAGCGGGAGGGGACAACAATGAGCAGTTCTTC.

The chain has TRBV7-2 and TRBJ2-3, with 10 bases fitting TRBD2. V was pared by 3 bases and J by 5 bases, with 5 bases of the junction left unmatched. The length of the CDR3 is 15 residues. The V gene's germline CDR1 is SGHTA and CDR2 FQGNSA. CDR3 in amino acids: CASSFSSGSIDTQYF. CDR3 coding DNA: TGTGCCAGCAGCTTTTCTAGCGGGAGTATAGATACGCAGTATTTT.

The chain couples TRBV4-1 to TRBJ2-1, with D unresolved. Germline values: CDR1 MGHRA, CDR2 YSYEKL. This CDR3 comprises 14 residues. V was shortened by 1 base and J by 3 bases, with 7 bases between the two germline ends. CDR3 DNA sequence: TGCGCCAGCAGCCAAGGTGATCTCTACAATGAGCAGTTCTTC. This sequence encodes CASSQGDLYNEQFF.

This chain joins TRBV29-1 and TRBJ1-2; the match to TRBD1 covers 7 bases. V gave up 6 bases and J gave up 1 base; unmatched junction bases: 5. This CDR3 is built from 13 residues. The germline V gene encodes CDR1 SQVTM and CDR2 ANQGSEA. In nucleotides, the CDR3 is TGCAGCGTAGGGACAGCTAATAACTATGGCTACACCTTC. It is translated as CSVGTANNYGYTF.

This clone was observed a handful of times. This chain uses TRBV25-1 with TRBJ2-1; D uncertain. CDR3 size: 14 residues. Per the germline V gene, CDR1 is MGHDK and CDR2 is SYGVNS. V lost 8 bases to trimming and J lost 0 bases, with 11 bases between them. The CDR3 spells CASSIQDSYNEQFF. The CDR3, as DNA: TGTGCCAGCTCGATTCAGGACTCCTACAATGAGCAGTTCTTC.